This T cell receptor beta chain was identified during a study of blood T cell repertoires in COVID-19 (dated by TCRdb to 2019 to 2021). The study in broad terms: Samples from collaborators originated in the United States, Italy and Spain and spanned both the acute and convalescent phases of COVID-19. The prospective study material was composed of cDNA or gDNA derived from T cells, B-cell-depleted T cells, or PBMCs. The repertoires were released in a freely available public database intended as a resource for research on the immune response to SARS-CoV-2. The samples were drawn from two sources: the first 160 participants of the ongoing ImmuneRACE study, and over 950 subjects contributed by 6 global collaborators. Where available, HLA class I and class II types were obtained from metadata supplied by the sample provider rather than from assay-based typing. The dataset comprised deeply sampled blood TCRbeta repertoires from subjects exposed to, actively infected with, or recovered from COVID-19. Nearly every sample came with metadata listing a de-identified subject ID, COVID-19 status, age in years and sex.

TCRbeta CDR3 regions were amplified from genomic DNA using the immunoSEQ Assay, a bias-controlled multiplex PCR. The paper's processing steps were these. The number of nucleated cells in each sample was estimated from the amplification of reference gene primers within the assay. Sequence reads were collapsed and filtered to measure the absolute abundance of every unique TCRbeta CDR3 rearrangement. For each sample, productive Simpson clonality was calculated by taking the square root of Simpson's diversity index across productive rearrangements. TCRdb mirrors the immuneACCESS table, restricted to in-frame sequences. Some clones are absent from its copies; in checked studies, under half trace to an unresolved V gene, and the reason for the others is unknown. The V and J calls and the clone size are those of that table, but D and trimming were determined from the DNA. This sample gives about 120,000 clones in total; about four fifths of them show up just once. Under 20% of the sample is held by the ten biggest clonotypes.

General conclusions and limits of the study: How much clinical and demographic metadata was included differed by source and by participant, and the metadata was provided uncurated.

V is shortened by 6 bases, J by 5 bases, and the region joining them spans 14 bases. CDR1 and CDR2 are drawn from the germline V gene: SGHAT, FQNNGV. Including cysteine and phenylalanine, the CDR3 has 13 amino acids. Only the CDR3 DNA stays, 39 bases, in frame from base 1. A note on this clone: The antigen this receptor binds is unknown. Per-base qualities were not stored, and no clone one base away is much larger.

The collaborating institutions used their own protocols to collect whole blood in K2EDTA tubes. For TCRbeta analysis, collaborators shipped samples as frozen whole blood, isolated PBMCs, or DNA extracted from either of those sample types. The source of this sequence is a man between 60 and 70 years old with active or convalescent COVID-19. The receptor chain draws on TRBV11-2 and TRBJ2-7, with the D segment identity uncertain. Sequencing was done on a sample of peripheral blood. The DNA is as follows: TGTGCCAGCAGTGTAAGTGCAGGTAACGAGCAGTACTTC. This gives the protein CASSVSAGNEQYF.